This TCR beta chain was sequenced during a study of cytomegalovirus exposure and HLA in healthy donors. Study-wide results and limits: Reports showed the classifier diagnosing cytomegalovirus status with high specificity and sensitivity. A missense DCLRE1C variant was associated with V- and J-gene trimming of TCR beta chains in a later analysis, and an independent cohort replicated the association. In presence/absence analyses, roughly uniform sequencing depth across donors was assumed. The study had only CMV serostatus as immune exposure information.

The study ran its PCR with 60 Vbeta and 13 Jbeta primers. Repertoires were generated with immunoSEQ multiplex PCR, while TCRdb's copy carries only in-frame clones and drops some. The sample lists around 150,000 clones, roughly 80% occurring once. The germline V and J ends were trimmed by 6 bases and 1 base, with 12 bases remaining between them. The CDR3 is 14 amino acids. CDR1 and CDR2 (germline): WSHSY, SAAADI. Only a few counts were recorded for this clone. Its antigen remains unidentified. The sequenced sample was PBMCs. The clonotype comes from a man between 40 and 49 years old in good health and CMV-seronegative. The rearrangement uses TRBV10-2 and TRBJ1-1; tentatively, D is TRBD1 (6 bases). CDR3 sequence: CASRSPGENTEAFF. Here the CDR3 DNA reads TGCGCCAGCAGATCACCAGGGGAGAACACTGAAGCTTTCTTT.